Presented here are 22 T cell receptor beta chains from one specimen sequenced in a study of metastatic and nonmetastatic thyroid tumors. Nobody among the patients had been given any treatment before thyroid surgery. TCRdb ran MiXCR on the PCR reads. The table lists around 15,000 clones, 3.5% to 4.5% of them singletons. Sequenced input: tumor tissue. The source is a female donor with papillary thyroid cancer or a benign thyroid nodule (not recorded which). Some clones in this sample may be carry-over from other donors' samples.

This clone was seen only a few times. A much larger clone lies one base from this, so it may be a read error. The chain combines TRBV12-5 with TRBJ1-2; no clear D. The CDR3 totals 13 residues. Per germline, CDR1 LGHNT and CDR2 FRNRAP. CDR3 sequence: CASNPGANYSYSF. In nucleotides, the CDR3 is TGTGCTAGTAACCCAGGAGCTAACTACAGCTACAGCTTC.

Concerning this clone: No DNA is shown, since the ends of the CDR3 on it are uncertain; the CDR3 is the one TCRdb lists. The gene calls are TRBV28 and TRBJ2-7. The CDR3 is made up of 14 amino acids, end residues included. CDR1 and CDR2 from the germline V gene are MDHEN and SYDVKM. The CDR3 protein is CASSSSARFHEQYF.

This clone has more than one count but fewer than ten. V gene TRBV6-2 or TRBV6-3 combines with J gene TRBJ2-3; TRBD1 matches at 8 bases. Trimming took 5 bases from V and 3 from J; bases not matched to a gene: 10. The germline gives CDR1 MNHEY, CDR2 SVGEGT. The CDR3 has 16 amino acids. CDR3 residues: CASSAWGQGATDTQYF. Written as DNA, the CDR3 is TGTGCCAGCAGTGCCTGGGGGCAGGGGGCGACAGATACGCAGTATTTT.

This clone was seen a handful of times. The genes are TRBV27 and TRBJ2-7, with D tentatively TRBD1 (6 bases). Trimming cost V 5 bases and J 5 bases, with 16 bases left between them. The CDR3 sequence is 14 residues long. CDR1 and CDR2 from the germline V gene are MNHEY and SMNVEV (reference sequence). The CDR3 spells CASSRRSQGNEQYV. The CDR3 nucleotides read TGTGCCAGCAGTCGACGCTCACAGGGAAACGAGCAGTACGTC.

In this sample, this clone turned up a few times. The gene calls are TRBV5-6 and TRBJ2-7; 14 bases are a match to TRBD2. V shed 4 bases, J shed 4 bases, and the junction held 1 base outside the gene matches. CDR1 and CDR2 from the germline V gene are SGHDT and YYEEEE. This CDR3 region has 14 residues. The CDR3 DNA reads as TGTGCCAGCAGCCGGACTAGCGGGAGGTACGAGCAGTACTTC. Encoded protein: CASSRTSGRYEQYF.

This clone has a handful of counts. The V and J genes are TRBV6-1 and TRBJ2-7, with 8 nucleotides matching TRBD1. The germline gives CDR1 MNHNS, CDR2 SASEGT. The CDR3 is 15 amino acids. Unmatched junction bases numbered 11, after V lost 5 bases and J lost 5 bases. The CDR3 nucleotides are TGTGCCAGCAGTCTCCAACTAGACAGGGGACACGAGCAGTACGTC. Its translation is CASSLQLDRGHEQYV.

This clone turned up a few times. The CDR3 DNA is TGTGCCAGCAGTAGTGAAAGGGGCTACTCTGGAAACACCATATATTTT. This codes for CASSSERGYSGNTIYF. The chain recombines TRBV9 with TRBJ1-3, with a weak D call TRBD1 (5 bases). Germline V gives CDR1 SGDLS, CDR2 YYNGEE. Trimming cost V 5 bases and J 0 bases, with 15 bases left between them. This CDR3 has 16 amino acids.

Details on this clone: A read error may produce the germline difference seen at one junction end. This CDR3 is also generated by other DNA sequences in the sample. The chain has TRBV15 and TRBJ1-5; D is unresolved. Germline V gives CDR1 LNHNV, CDR2 YYDKDF (reference sequence). The CDR3 covers 16 residues. DNA for the CDR3: TGTGCCACCAGTAGAGATCCCGGGCGGCCCAATCAGCCCCAGCATTTT. It codes for CATSRDPGRPNQPQHF.

The chain recombines TRBV28 with TRBJ2-7; the D is unclear. The CDR3 contains 14 residues. The V end was cut by 3 bases, the J end by 3 bases, with 12 bases between. Germline V gives CDR1 MDHEN, CDR2 SYDVKM. In nucleotides, the CDR3 is TGTGCCAGCAGTTTGGGTACCCCTGTCTACGAGCAGTACTTC. Its translation: CASSLGTPVYEQYF.

This chain joins TRBV28 and TRBJ2-7; TRBD1 might be the D (6 bases). This CDR3 spans 12 amino acids. The germline V gene has CDR1 MDHEN and CDR2 SYDVKM. V lost 10 bases and J lost 5, with 15 bases in between. The CDR3 region is CAIKDRFDEQYF. The CDR3 coding sequence is TGTGCCATTAAAGACAGGTTCGACGAGCAGTACTTC. The complete variable domain, with remaining parts taken from reference TRBV28 and TRBJ2-7, reads DVKVTQSSRYLVKRTGEKVFLECVQDMDHENMFWYRQDPGLGLRLIYFSYDVKMKEKGDIPEGYSVSREKKERFSLILESASTNQTSMYLCAIKDRFDEQYFGPGTRLTVT.

This clone was detected a few times. The chain carries TRBV12-3 or TRBV12-4 and TRBJ2-2, with D unclear. This CDR3 has 11 residues. Trimming left V 3 bases short and J 8 bases short, with 4 bases between. CDR3 amino acids: CASSFAGELFF. The CDR3 DNA is TGTGCCAGCAGTTTCGCTGGGGAGCTGTTTTTT.

J is TRBJ2-7 and V is TRBV20-1; 11 positions match TRBD1. Germline V gene data show CDR1 as DFQATT and CDR2 as SNEGSKA (reference sequence). The CDR3 is made up of 15 amino acids. With V trimmed by 2 bases and J by 3 bases, 6 bases remained unmatched. The CDR3 here is CSARSGQGGVYEQYF. CDR3 bases: TGCAGTGCTAGATCGGGACAGGGGGGGGTCTACGAGCAGTACTTC.

In this sample, this clone turned up a few times. The CDR3 here is CASSERTEDGELFF. CDR3 sequence (DNA): TGTGCCAGCAGTGAACGGACAGAGGACGGGGAGCTGTTTTTT. The chain carries TRBV6-1 and TRBJ2-2; the D gene is possibly TRBD1 (6 bases). From germline, CDR1 is MNHNS and CDR2 SASEGT. The V end lost 2 bases, the J end lost 7 bases, and 11 bases lay between the germline ends. This CDR3 is 14 amino acids long.

Concerning this clone: This CDR3 is missing its conserved last phenylalanine or tryptophan, likely due to a read error. The gene calls are TRBV6-2 or TRBV6-3 and TRBJ1-1; 7 nucleotides match TRBD1. Germline V gives CDR1 MNHEY, CDR2 SVGEGT. CDR3 length: 14 amino acids. After removal of 10 bases from V and 1 base from J, the junction contained 9 bases not matched to a gene. The CDR3 coding sequence is TGTGCCATCACCAGGGGGGTGGAGAACACTGAAGCTTTCTCT. It is translated as CAITRGVENTEAFS.

This clone is classed as medium-sized. The rearrangement links TRBV6-2 or TRBV6-3 to TRBJ2-5; either TRBD1 or TRBD2 may supply D (5 bases each). Germline V gene lookup returns CDR1 MNHEY and CDR2 SVGEGT. The CDR3 contains 17 residues. The V end was cut by 5 bases, the J end by 4 bases, with 23 bases between. As DNA, the CDR3 is TGTGCCAGCAGTCCCCCGGGGCAGCGCGGTCCATTAGAGACCCAGTACTTC. Its translation is CASSPPGQRGPLETQYF.

This chain joins TRBV15 and TRBJ2-1; 14 nucleotides align to TRBD2. Germline V lookup: CDR1 LNHNV, CDR2 YYDKDF (reference sequence). The V segment lost 0 bases and the J segment 0 bases; nucleotides outside the gene matches: 7. CDR3 length: 20 residues. CDR3 nucleotides: TGTGCCACCAGCAGAGATTCGAGACTAGCGGGAGGGCACTCCTACAATGAGCAGTTCTTC. Its translation is CATSRDSRLAGGHSYNEQFF.

This clone has more than one count but fewer than ten. The rearrangement uses TRBV6-2 or TRBV6-3 and TRBJ2-7, with D possibly TRBD2 on 5 matching bases. The CDR3 spans 17 residues. V lost 4 bases and J lost 1, with 20 bases in between. In germline, CDR1 is MNHEY, CDR2 SVGEGT. Here the CDR3 reads CASSSGSGVPKSYEQYF. In nucleotides, the CDR3 is TGTGCCAGCAGTTCTGGATCCGGGGTACCCAAATCCTACGAGCAGTACTTC.

There are a few counts of this clone. The V call is TRBV28, the J call TRBJ2-7; 10 bases map to TRBD2. After removal of 1 base from V and 7 bases from J, the junction contained 7 bases not matched to a gene. This CDR3 is built from 15 residues. The germline V gene has CDR1 MDHEN and CDR2 SYDVKM. CDR3 loop: CASSLLPSGSWEQYF. In DNA, the CDR3 is TGTGCCAGCAGTTTATTGCCTAGCGGGAGTTGGGAGCAGTACTTC.

The V gene is TRBV6-1, the J gene TRBJ1-3, with 9 bases aligning to TRBD1. This CDR3 region has 14 residues. V shed 2 bases and J 8 bases; nucleotides not matched to a gene: 4. CDR1 is MNHNS, CDR2 SASEGT, per germline. The CDR3 sequence: CASSEPGQGYTIYF. The CDR3 DNA follows: TGTGCCAGCAGTGAACCGGGACAGGGTTACACCATATATTTT.

The chain couples TRBV6-2 or TRBV6-3 to TRBJ2-1; D is unclear. V dropped 11 bases and J dropped 12 bases, with 23 bases sitting between them. In germline, CDR1 is MNHEY, CDR2 SVGEGT. This CDR3 is 13 amino acids long. CDR3 sequence (DNA): TGTGCCTCCCAGACCCCCATGGCCCATGGGCAGTTCTTC. This encodes CASQTPMAHGQFF.

This clone has only a few counts. The chain employs TRBV5-1 and TRBJ1-4, with 9 bases that match TRBD1. V lost 3 bases and J lost 8; bases outside the gene matches: 8. CDR3 length equals 15 residues. Per the germline V gene, CDR1 is SGHRS and CDR2 is YFSETQ. CDR3 sequence (DNA): TGCGCCAGCAGCTCGGAGGGACAGGGTTGGGAAAAACTGTTTTTT. Amino acid sequence: CASSSEGQGWEKLFF.

The chain is built from TRBV6-9 and TRBJ2-7, with TRBD1 matching over 10 bases. Germline CDR1 reads MNHGY; CDR2 reads SVAAGI. The CDR3 runs to 16 residues. The trim removed 6 bases at V and 2 bases at J, leaving 10 bases unmatched. This CDR3 reads CASRDSGTGVTYEQYF. In nucleotides, the CDR3 is TGTGCCAGCAGGGATTCCGGGACAGGGGTAACCTACGAGCAGTACTTC.